What follows are 8 T cell receptor beta chains derived from one specimen sequenced in a study of identical twins. Using its own MiXCR run on the 5' RACE reads, TCRdb lists one record per CDR3 protein. The sample yields approximately 700,000 distinct CDR3 sequences, 15% to 20% seen once. Another study also made use of these data, one on T cells expressing NK-cell markers.

Source material: PBMCs. The receptors shown here come from a woman between 18 and 29 years old in good health.

The rearrangement links TRBV12-3 or TRBV12-4 to TRBJ2-1; D ambiguous. The CDR3 loop spans 14 amino acids. V was shortened by 7 bases and J by 4 bases, with 14 bases between the two germline ends. CDR3 nucleotides: TGTGCCAGCACCCTTAGCAGGATTTACAATGAGCAGTTCTTC. Translation: CASTLSRIYNEQFF.

V is TRBV7-8 and J is TRBJ2-7; 13 nucleotides agree with TRBD2. V was clipped by 6 bases and J by 6 bases; unmatched bases: 8. CDR1 and CDR2 from the germline V gene are SGHVS and FQNEAQ. The CDR3 runs to 15 residues. The CDR3 is CASRFTSGRVSEQYF. In DNA form, the CDR3 reads TGTGCCAGCAGGTTCACTAGCGGGAGGGTCTCCGAGCAGTACTTC.

V usage is TRBV27 and J usage is TRBJ2-2; D gene ambiguous. In germline, CDR1 is MNHEY, CDR2 SMNVEV (reference sequence). The CDR3 totals 14 residues. The germline V and J ends were trimmed by 4 bases and 9 bases, with 15 bases remaining between them. CDR3 sequence (DNA): TGTGCCAGCAGTTCGCAGACCCAGGTGCGGGAGCTGTTTTTT. Translation gives CASSSQTQVRELFF.

This clonotype has just a few counts. V and J are TRBV20-1 and TRBJ2-3, with a possible D match to TRBD2 (6 bases). CDR1 is DFQATT, CDR2 SNEGSKA, per germline (reference sequence). The CDR3 loop spans 14 amino acids. V dropped 6 bases and J dropped 0 bases, with 13 bases sitting between them. The CDR3 loop is CSAPDYSSTDTQYF. CDR3 nucleotides: TGCAGTGCCCCGGACTATTCTAGCACAGATACGCAGTATTTT.

The chain is built from TRBV6-5 and TRBJ1-3; TRBD1 is a possible D gene (5 bases). V shed 2 bases and J shed 2 bases, with 7 bases lying between them. Germline V lookup: CDR1 MNHEY, CDR2 SVGAGI. The CDR3 is 14 residues long. The CDR3 region is CASSYTRAGNTIYF. Written as DNA, the CDR3 is TGTGCCAGCAGTTACACCAGGGCTGGAAACACCATATATTTT.

This clonotype appeared a few times. This sequence joins TRBV15 and TRBJ2-1; D not certain. This CDR3 spans 14 amino acids. Trimming removed 0 bases from V and 5 bases from J, with 8 bases in between. CDR1 and CDR2 from the germline V gene are LNHNV and YYDKDF (reference sequence). CDR3 region: CATSRDRTHNEQFF. In DNA form, the CDR3 reads TGTGCCACCAGCAGAGATCGGACCCACAATGAGCAGTTCTTC. The full variable domain, its missing parts supplied by reference TRBV15 and TRBJ2-1, is DAMVIQNPRYQVTQFGKPVTLSCSQTLNHNVMYWYQQKSSQAPKLLFHYYDKDFNNEADTPDNFQSRRPNTSFCFLDIRSPGLGDTAMYLCATSRDRTHNEQFFGPGTRLTVL.

This clonotype was detected a few times. This chain connects TRBV5-1 to TRBJ2-1, with 11 bases that match TRBD2. The CDR3 is 16 residues long. Germline V lookup: CDR1 SGHRS, CDR2 YFSETQ. J was trimmed by 5 bases and V by 0 bases; bases with no gene match: 4. CDR3 sequence reads: CASSLATTSGDNEQFF. The CDR3 bases are TGCGCCAGCAGCTTGGCCACGACTAGCGGGGACAATGAGCAGTTCTTC.

V and J are TRBV6-1 and TRBJ2-3; 12 nucleotides align to TRBD2. This CDR3 contains 16 residues. The germline CDR1 and CDR2 sequences are MNHNS and SASEGT. The junction had 5 bases not matched to a gene; V was cut back by 7 bases and J by 0 bases. CDR3 sequence reads: CASMRLAGASTDTQYF. The CDR3 region has the DNA TGTGCCAGCATGCGACTAGCGGGAGCTAGCACAGATACGCAGTATTTT.